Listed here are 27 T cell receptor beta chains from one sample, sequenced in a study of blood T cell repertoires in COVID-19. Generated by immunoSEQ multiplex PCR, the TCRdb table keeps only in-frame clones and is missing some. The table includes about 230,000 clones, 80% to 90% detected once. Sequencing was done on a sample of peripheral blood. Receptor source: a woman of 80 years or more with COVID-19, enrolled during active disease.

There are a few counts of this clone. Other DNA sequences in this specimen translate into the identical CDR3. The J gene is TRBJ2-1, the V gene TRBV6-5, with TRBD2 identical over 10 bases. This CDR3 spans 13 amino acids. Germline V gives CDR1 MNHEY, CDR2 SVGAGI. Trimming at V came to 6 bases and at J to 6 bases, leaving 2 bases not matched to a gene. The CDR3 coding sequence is TGTGCCAGCAGATTAGCGGGGGGCAATGAGCAGTTCTTC. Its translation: CASRLAGGNEQFF.

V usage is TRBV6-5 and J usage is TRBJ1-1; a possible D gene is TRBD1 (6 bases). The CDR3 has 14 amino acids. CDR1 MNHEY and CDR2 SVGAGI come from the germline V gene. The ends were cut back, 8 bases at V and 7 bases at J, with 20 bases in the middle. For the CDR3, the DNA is TGTGCCAGCCAACCCCGAGGGGGGGCGATTGAAGCTTTCTTT. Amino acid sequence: CASQPRGGAIEAFF.

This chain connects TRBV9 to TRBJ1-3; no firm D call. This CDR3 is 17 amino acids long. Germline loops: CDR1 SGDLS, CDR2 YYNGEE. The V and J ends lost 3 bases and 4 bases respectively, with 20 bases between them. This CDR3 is CASSGGVRAGFGNTIYF. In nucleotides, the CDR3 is TGTGCCAGCAGCGGTGGGGTAAGGGCGGGATTCGGAAACACCATATATTTT.

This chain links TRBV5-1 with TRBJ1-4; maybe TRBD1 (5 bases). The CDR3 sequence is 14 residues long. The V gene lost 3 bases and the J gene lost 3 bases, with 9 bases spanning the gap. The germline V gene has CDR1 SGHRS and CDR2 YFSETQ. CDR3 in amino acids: CASSSDTANEKLFF. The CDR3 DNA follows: TGCGCCAGCAGCTCGGACACAGCTAATGAAAAACTGTTTTTT.

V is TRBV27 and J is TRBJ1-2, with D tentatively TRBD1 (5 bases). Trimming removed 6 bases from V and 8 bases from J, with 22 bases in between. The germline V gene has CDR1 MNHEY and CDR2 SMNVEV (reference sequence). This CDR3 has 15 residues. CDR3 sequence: CASSPGRQGLWGYTF. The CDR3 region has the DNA TGTGCCAGCAGCCCTGGCCGTCAGGGACTATGGGGCTACACCTTC.

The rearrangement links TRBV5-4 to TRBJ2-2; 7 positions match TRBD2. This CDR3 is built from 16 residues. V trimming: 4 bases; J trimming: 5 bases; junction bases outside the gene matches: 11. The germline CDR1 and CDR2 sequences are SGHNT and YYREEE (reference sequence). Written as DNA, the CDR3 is TGTGCCAGCAGCGGGGGAGGGGTCGGGAGAACCGGGGAGCTGTTTTTT. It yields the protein CASSGGGVGRTGELFF.

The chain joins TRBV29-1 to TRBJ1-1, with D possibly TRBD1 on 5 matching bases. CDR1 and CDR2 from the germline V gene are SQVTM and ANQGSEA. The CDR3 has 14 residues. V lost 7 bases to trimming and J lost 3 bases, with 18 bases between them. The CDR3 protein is CSADGGRGDTEAFF. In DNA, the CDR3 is TGCAGCGCCGACGGGGGACGCGGGGACACTGAAGCTTTCTTT.

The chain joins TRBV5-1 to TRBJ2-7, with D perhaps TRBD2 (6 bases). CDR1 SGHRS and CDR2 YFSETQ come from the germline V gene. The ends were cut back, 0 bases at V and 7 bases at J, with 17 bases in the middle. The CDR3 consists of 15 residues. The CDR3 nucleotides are TGCGCCAGCAGCTTGGGACGAAGTGGAGGAGGGGAGCAGTACTTC. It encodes CASSLGRSGGGEQYF.

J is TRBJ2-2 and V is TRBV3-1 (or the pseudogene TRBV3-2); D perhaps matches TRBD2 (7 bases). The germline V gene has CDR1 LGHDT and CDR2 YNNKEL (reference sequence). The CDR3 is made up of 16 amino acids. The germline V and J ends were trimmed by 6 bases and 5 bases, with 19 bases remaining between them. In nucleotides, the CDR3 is TGTGCCAGCAGTCTGGGCCGGGGGGCCGGGACCGGGGAGCTGTTTTTT. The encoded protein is CASSLGRGAGTGELFF.

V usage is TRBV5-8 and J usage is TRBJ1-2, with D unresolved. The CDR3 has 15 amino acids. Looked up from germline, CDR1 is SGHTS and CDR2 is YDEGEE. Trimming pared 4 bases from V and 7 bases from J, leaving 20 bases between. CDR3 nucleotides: TGTGCCAGCAGCCCCGAGTTAAGAGGGCTGGGTGGCTACACCTTC. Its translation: CASSPELRGLGGYTF. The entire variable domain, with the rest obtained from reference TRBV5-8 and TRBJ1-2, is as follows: EAGVTQSPTHLIKTRGQQATLRCSPISGHTSVYWYQQALGLGLQFLLWYDEGEERNRGNFPPRFSGRQFPNYSSELNVNALELEDSALYLCASSPELRGLGGYTFGSGTRLTVV.

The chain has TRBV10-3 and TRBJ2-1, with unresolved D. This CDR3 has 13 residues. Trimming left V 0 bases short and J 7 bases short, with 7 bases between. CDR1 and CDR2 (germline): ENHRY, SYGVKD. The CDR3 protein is CAISESSQNEQFF. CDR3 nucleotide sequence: TGTGCCATCAGTGAGTCTTCACAGAATGAGCAGTTCTTC.

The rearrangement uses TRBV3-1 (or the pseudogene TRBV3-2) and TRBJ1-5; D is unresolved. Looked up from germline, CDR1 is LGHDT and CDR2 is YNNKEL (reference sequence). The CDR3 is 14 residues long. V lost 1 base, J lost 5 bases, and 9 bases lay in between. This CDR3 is CASSQVGGYQPQHF. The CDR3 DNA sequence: TGTGCCAGCAGCCAAGTCGGCGGTTATCAGCCCCAGCATTTT.

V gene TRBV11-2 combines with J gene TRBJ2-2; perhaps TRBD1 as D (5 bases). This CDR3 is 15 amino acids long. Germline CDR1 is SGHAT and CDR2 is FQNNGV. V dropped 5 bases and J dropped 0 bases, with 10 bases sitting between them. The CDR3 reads CASSQDSANTGELFF. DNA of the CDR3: TGTGCCAGCAGCCAAGACAGTGCGAACACCGGGGAGCTGTTTTTT. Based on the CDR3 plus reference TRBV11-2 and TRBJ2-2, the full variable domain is EAGVAQSPRYKIIEKRQSVAFWCNPISGHATLYWYQQILGQGPKLLIQFQNNGVVDDSQLPKDRFSAERLKGVDSTLKIQPAKLEDSAVYLCASSQDSANTGELFFGEGSRLTVL.

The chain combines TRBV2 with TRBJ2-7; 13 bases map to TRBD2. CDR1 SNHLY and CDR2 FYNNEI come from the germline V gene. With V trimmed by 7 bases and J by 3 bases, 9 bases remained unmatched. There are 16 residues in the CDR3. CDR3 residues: CASKLAGGTSHYEQYF. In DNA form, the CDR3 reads TGTGCCAGCAAACTAGCGGGGGGGACCTCCCACTACGAGCAGTACTTC.

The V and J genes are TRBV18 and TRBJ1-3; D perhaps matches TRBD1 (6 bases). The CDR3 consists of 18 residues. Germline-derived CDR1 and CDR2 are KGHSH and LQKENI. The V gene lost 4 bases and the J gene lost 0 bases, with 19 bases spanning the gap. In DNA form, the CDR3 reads TGTGCCAGCTCACTAACAGGGAAAGGGATCCGCTCTGGAAACACCATATATTTT. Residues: CASSLTGKGIRSGNTIYF. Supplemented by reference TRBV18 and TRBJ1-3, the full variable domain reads NAGVMQNPRHLVRRRGQEARLRCSPMKGHSHVYWYRQLPEEGLKFMVYLQKENIIDESGMPKERFSAEFPKEGPSILRIQQVVRGDSAAYFCASSLTGKGIRSGNTIYFGEGSWLTVV.

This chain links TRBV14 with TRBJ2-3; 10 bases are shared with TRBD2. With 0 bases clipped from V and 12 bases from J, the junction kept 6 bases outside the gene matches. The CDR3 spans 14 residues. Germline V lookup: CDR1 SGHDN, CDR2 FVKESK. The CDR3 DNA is TGTGCCAGCAGCCAAGAACTAGCGGGGCGTATACAGTATTTT. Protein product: CASSQELAGRIQYF.

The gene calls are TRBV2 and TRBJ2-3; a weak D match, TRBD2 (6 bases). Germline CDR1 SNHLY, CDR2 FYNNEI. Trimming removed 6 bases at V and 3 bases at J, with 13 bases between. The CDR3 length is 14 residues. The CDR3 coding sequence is TGTGCCAGCAGGGGACCGGCGGGAACAGATACGCAGTATTTT. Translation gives CASRGPAGTDTQYF.

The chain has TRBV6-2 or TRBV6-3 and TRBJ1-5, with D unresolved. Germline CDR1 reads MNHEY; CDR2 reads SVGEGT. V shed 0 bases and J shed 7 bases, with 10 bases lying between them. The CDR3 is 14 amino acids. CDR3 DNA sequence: TGTGCCAGCAGTTACTCACAGTCCGCCCAGCCCCAGCATTTT. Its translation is CASSYSQSAQPQHF.

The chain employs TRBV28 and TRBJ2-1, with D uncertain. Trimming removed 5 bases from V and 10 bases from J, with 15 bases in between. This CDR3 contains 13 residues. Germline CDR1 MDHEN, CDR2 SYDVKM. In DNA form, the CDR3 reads TGTGCCAGCAGTACAGCTGTATGGGCGGAGCAGTTCTTC. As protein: CASSTAVWAEQFF.

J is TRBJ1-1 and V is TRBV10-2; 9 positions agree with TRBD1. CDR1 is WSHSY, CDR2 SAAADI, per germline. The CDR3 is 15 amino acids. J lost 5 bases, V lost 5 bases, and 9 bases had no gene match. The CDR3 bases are TGCGCCAGCAGTTATCGGGACAGGGAAAGAACTGAAGCTTTCTTT. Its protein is CASSYRDRERTEAFF.

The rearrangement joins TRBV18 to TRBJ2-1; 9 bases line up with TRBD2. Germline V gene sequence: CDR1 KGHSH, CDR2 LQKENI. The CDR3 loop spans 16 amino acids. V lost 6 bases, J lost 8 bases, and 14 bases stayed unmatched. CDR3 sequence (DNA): TGTGCCAGCTCCCCCGGAGGGCTAGCGGGAATCGATGAGCAGTTCTTC. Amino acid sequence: CASSPGGLAGIDEQFF.

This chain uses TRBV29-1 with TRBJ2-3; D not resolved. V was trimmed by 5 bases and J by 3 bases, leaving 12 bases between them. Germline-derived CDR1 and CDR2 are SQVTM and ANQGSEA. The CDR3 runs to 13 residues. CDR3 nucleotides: TGCAGCGTTTCCTTGGGCGTAACAGATACGCAGTATTTT. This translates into CSVSLGVTDTQYF.

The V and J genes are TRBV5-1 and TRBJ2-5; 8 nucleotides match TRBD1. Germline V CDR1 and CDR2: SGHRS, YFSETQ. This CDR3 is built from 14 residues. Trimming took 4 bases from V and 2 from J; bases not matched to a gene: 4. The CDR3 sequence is CASSRQGQQETQYF. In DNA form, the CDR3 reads TGCGCCAGCAGCCGACAGGGGCAGCAAGAGACCCAGTACTTC. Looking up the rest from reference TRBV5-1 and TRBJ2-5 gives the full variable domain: KAGVTQTPRYLIKTRGQQVTLSCSPISGHRSVSWYQQTPGQGLQFLFEYFSETQRNKGNFPGRFSGRQFSNSRSEMNVSTLELGDSALYLCASSRQGQQETQYFGPGTRLLVL.

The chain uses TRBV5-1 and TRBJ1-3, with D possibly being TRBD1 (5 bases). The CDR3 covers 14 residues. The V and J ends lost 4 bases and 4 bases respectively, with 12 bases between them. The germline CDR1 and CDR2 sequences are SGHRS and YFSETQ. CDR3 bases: TGCGCCAGCAGCCCGACAGAGCTCGGAAACACCATATATTTT. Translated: CASSPTELGNTIYF.

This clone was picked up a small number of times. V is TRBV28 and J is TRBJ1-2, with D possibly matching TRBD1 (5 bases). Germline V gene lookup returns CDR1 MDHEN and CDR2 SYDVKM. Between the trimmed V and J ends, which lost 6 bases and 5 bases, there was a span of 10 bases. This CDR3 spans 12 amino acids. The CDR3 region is CASRRSGYGYTF. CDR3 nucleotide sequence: TGTGCCAGCAGACGTTCAGGGTATGGCTACACCTTC.

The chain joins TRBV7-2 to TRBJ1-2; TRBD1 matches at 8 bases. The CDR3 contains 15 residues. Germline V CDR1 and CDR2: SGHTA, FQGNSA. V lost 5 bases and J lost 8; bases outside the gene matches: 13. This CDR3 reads CASSQITGTGGGYTF. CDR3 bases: TGTGCCAGCAGCCAAATCACGGGGACAGGTGGAGGCTACACCTTC. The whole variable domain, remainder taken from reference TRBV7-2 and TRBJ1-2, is GAGVSQSPSNKVTEKGKDVELRCDPISGHTALYWYRQSLGQGLEFLIYFQGNSAPDKSGLPSDRFSAERTGGSVSTLTIQRTQQEDSAVYLCASSQITGTGGGYTFGSGTRLTVV.

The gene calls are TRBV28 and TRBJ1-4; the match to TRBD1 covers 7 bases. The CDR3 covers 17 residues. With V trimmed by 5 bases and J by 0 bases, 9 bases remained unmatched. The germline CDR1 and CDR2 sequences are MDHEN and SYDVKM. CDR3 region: CASSTPLGTATNEKLFF. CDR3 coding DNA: TGTGCCAGCAGTACACCCCTCGGGACAGCAACTAATGAAAAACTGTTTTTT.